The 21 T cell receptor beta chains in this list originate from one sample, sequenced in a study of tumor and adjacent non-tumor tissue in lung cancer. A modified ARM-PCR protocol with three rounds of nested PCR amplified TCRbeta. One entry per CDR3 protein results from TCRdb running MiXCR on the multiplex PCR reads. This sample has about 48,000 distinct CDR3 sequences, with less than 70% found just once. This sample's RNA came from whole unsorted tissue. The normal lung tissue was taken more than 3 cm from the tumor edge. The sequenced material came from distant non-tumor lung tissue. The receptors were gathered from a woman aged 65 to 85 with non-small cell lung cancer.

V gene TRBV20-1 combines with J gene TRBJ1-1; D is unclear. Trimming removed 5 bases at V and 0 bases at J, with 10 bases between. The length of the CDR3 is 13 residues. CDR1 is DFQATT and CDR2 is SNEGSKA in the germline V gene (reference sequence). In DNA, the CDR3 is TGCAGTGCTCCGAAACCTATGAACACTGAAGCTTTCTTT. Protein product: CSAPKPMNTEAFF.

As for this clonotype: Given a much more abundant clone one base away, this may be a read error. The J gene is TRBJ1-1, the V gene TRBV28, with D tentatively TRBD1 (6 bases). The germline V gene encodes CDR1 MDHEN and CDR2 SYDVKM. The CDR3 loop spans 11 amino acids. CDR3 DNA: TGTGCCAGCAGTGTGTACAGGGATCCTCTCTTT. As protein: CASSVYRDPLF.

DNA for the CDR3: TGTGCCAGCAGCTACCCCGCCGCTAGCAGGAACACCGGGGAGCTGTTTTTT. Translating gives CASSYPAASRNTGELFF. The chain employs TRBV28 and TRBJ2-2, with a possible D match to TRBD2 (5 bases). Germline V CDR1 and CDR2: MDHEN, SYDVKM. The CDR3 has 17 residues. The V and J ends lost 6 bases and 1 base respectively, with 18 bases between them.

This clonotype was seen just once. At one boundary the junction diverges from the germline segment, which might be a read error. The V and J genes are TRBV11-1 and TRBJ2-1, with TRBD2 matching over 7 bases. Germline values: CDR1 SGHAT, CDR2 FQDESV (reference sequence). This CDR3 contains 16 residues. CDR3 in DNA: TGTGCCAGTAGCTTAGCCATAGCGGGCCTGTACGATGAGCAGTTCTTC. Its protein is CASSLAIAGLYDEQFF. Complete variable domain (other parts from reference TRBV11-1 and TRBJ2-1): EAEVAQSPRYKITEKSQAVAFWCDPISGHATLYWYRQILGQGPELLVQFQDESVVDDSQLPKDRFSAERLKGVDSTLKIQPAELGDSAMYLCASSLAIAGLYDEQFFGPGTRLTVL.

Concerning this clonotype itself: In this CDR3 the conserved last residue, phenylalanine or tryptophan, is missing, so a read error is likely. Because the CDR3's place on the DNA is in doubt, the DNA is left out and the CDR3 is given as listed by TCRdb. The chain uses TRBV29-1 and TRBJ1-1. Ends included, the CDR3 has 11 residues. The germline V gene has CDR1 SQVTM and CDR2 ANQGSEA. This CDR3 reads CSAHRITEAFY.

With regard to this clonotype: Just one base apart from a much larger clone, this may be a read error. The rearrangement links TRBV6-4 to TRBJ2-1, with D possibly being TRBD1 (6 bases). Germline lookup yields CDR1 MRHNA and CDR2 SNTAGT. This CDR3 spans 13 amino acids. The V gene lost 1 base and the J gene lost 7 bases, with 8 bases spanning the gap. In DNA form, the CDR3 reads TGTGCCAGCAGTGACTACCAGGGGAATGAGCAGTTCTTC. Protein product: CASSDYQGNEQFF.

The chain combines TRBV5-4 with TRBJ2-5; D gene uncertain. The V and J ends lost 5 bases and 0 bases respectively, with 23 bases between them. The germline CDR1 and CDR2 sequences are SGHNT and YYREEE (reference sequence). The CDR3 sequence is 18 residues long. The CDR3 coding sequence is TGTGCCAGCAGGCACGGGCTTTACCAACAGAGTCACCAAGAGACCCAGTACTTC. Translating it yields CASRHGLYQQSHQETQYF.

This clonotype occurred once. Lacking the conserved final phenylalanine or tryptophan, this CDR3 likely reflects a read error. This chain uses TRBV5-1 with TRBJ2-5, with 13 nucleotides matching TRBD2. CDR1 and CDR2 (germline): SGHRS, YFSETQ. The CDR3 covers 17 residues. Unmatched junction bases numbered 7, after V lost 1 base and J lost 4 bases. The CDR3 DNA is TGCGCCAGCAGCTTGAGGACTAGCGGGAGATCTGGAGAGACCCAGTACTTA. Its translation: CASSLRTSGRSGETQYL.

To note about this clonotype: Compared with germline, one end of the junction differs, possibly owing to a read error. The chain is built from TRBV11-1 and TRBJ2-1; D gene uncertain. The CDR3 has 15 residues. In germline, CDR1 is SGHAT, CDR2 FQDESV (reference sequence). The CDR3: CACSLLGSSYNELLF. The CDR3 nucleotides read TGTGCCTGCAGCTTACTTGGTAGCTCCTACAATGAGCTGCTCTTC. Combining the CDR3 with reference TRBV11-1 and TRBJ2-1 gives the whole variable domain EAEVAQSPRYKITEKSQAVAFWCDPISGHATLYWYRQILGQGPELLVQFQDESVVDDSQLPKDRFSAERLKGVDSTLKIQPAELGDSAMYLCACSLLGSSYNELLFGPGTRLTVL.

This clonotype came up a few times. One end of the junction is discordant with germline, which a read error may explain. The chain is built from TRBV7-9 and TRBJ2-5; a possible D gene is TRBD2 (6 bases). The germline gives CDR1 SEHNR, CDR2 FQNEAQ (reference sequence). There are 15 residues in the CDR3. The DNA of the CDR3 is TGTGCCAGCAGCTTAGCTTGGGGGAGGCAAGAGACCCGGTACTTC. Translation gives CASSLAWGRQETRYF. Full variable domain (outside the CDR3, taken from reference TRBV7-9 and TRBJ2-5): DTGVSQNPRHKITKRGQNVTFRCDPISEHNRLYWYRQTLGQGPEFLTYFQNEAQLEKSRLLSDRFSAERPKGSFSTLEIQRTEQGDSAMYLCASSLAWGRQETRYFGPGTRLLVL.

The CDR3 coding sequence is TGTGCCAGGAGTCCCCGATGGGAAGCGGGAGTCCACTACGAGCAGTACTTC. This translates into CARSPRWEAGVHYEQYF. This rearrangement joins TRBV12-3 or TRBV12-4 to TRBJ2-7, with 8 bases identical to TRBD2. The CDR3 extends over 17 amino acids. V shed 9 bases and J 3 bases; nucleotides not matched to a gene: 19.

In its sample, this clonotype was seen a few times. The gene calls are TRBV20-1 and TRBJ2-3, with 8 bases identical to TRBD2. J lost 2 bases, V lost 6 bases, and 13 bases had no gene match. This CDR3 has 16 residues. CDR1 DFQATT and CDR2 SNEGSKA come from the germline V gene (reference sequence). The CDR3 coding sequence is TGCAGTGCACGCCCTGTCTCAGGACTAGCCACAGATACGCAGTATTTT. This codes for CSARPVSGLATDTQYF.

In its sample, this clonotype was seen once. The rearrangement joins TRBV20-1 to TRBJ2-5, with 9 bases that match TRBD2. The CDR3 has 15 amino acids. CDR1 is DFQATT, CDR2 SNEGSKA, per germline (reference sequence). V trimming: 6 bases; J trimming: 4 bases; junction bases outside the gene matches: 12. The CDR3 sequence: CSAVGLAQNRETQYF. CDR3 nucleotides: TGCAGTGCCGTAGGACTAGCGCAGAACCGAGAGACCCAGTACTTC.

This clonotype was seen at least ten times. V is TRBV20-1 and J is TRBJ2-5; the match to TRBD1 covers 12 bases. Germline V gene data show CDR1 as DFQATT and CDR2 as SNEGSKA (reference sequence). J was trimmed by 5 bases and V by 4 bases; bases with no gene match: 8. The CDR3 totals 15 residues. The CDR3, as DNA: TGCAGTGCTACCGGGACAGGGGGCCTTCGGGAGACCCAGTACTTC. Its translation: CSATGTGGLRETQYF.

This clonotype was counted ten times or more. J is TRBJ2-7 and V is TRBV28; TRBD2 matches at 7 bases. The CDR3 is 16 amino acids. The trim removed 4 bases at V and 6 bases at J, leaving 15 bases unmatched. The V gene's germline CDR1 is MDHEN and CDR2 SYDVKM. The CDR3 DNA reads as TGTGCCAGCAGTTCCTGGAAAGCGGGATCTGATAGCGAGCAGTACTTC. Translating gives CASSSWKAGSDSEQYF.

The sample holds many counts of this clonotype. CDR3 sequence: CASRSAGGLGEQFF. In DNA, the CDR3 is TGTGCCAGCAGGTCGGCTGGGGGGTTGGGTGAGCAGTTCTTC. The V and J genes are TRBV28 and TRBJ2-1; maybe TRBD2 (6 bases). Trimming cost V 6 bases and J 9 bases, with 18 bases left between them. There are 14 residues in the CDR3. Germline CDR1 reads MDHEN; CDR2 reads SYDVKM. The full variable domain, with the rest looked up from reference TRBV28 and TRBJ2-1, is DVKVTQSSRYLVKRTGEKVFLECVQDMDHENMFWYRQDPGLGLRLIYFSYDVKMKEKGDIPEGYSVSREKKERFSLILESASTNQTSMYLCASRSAGGLGEQFFGPGTRLTVL.

For this clonotype: A much larger clone differs by one base, so this may be a read error. The gene calls are TRBV28 and TRBJ2-7, with D perhaps matching TRBD1 (5 bases). CDR1 is MDHEN, CDR2 SYDVKM, per germline. The CDR3 is 14 amino acids. CDR3 sequence (DNA): TGTGCCAGCAGGCAGGGCCCGACAGCATACGGGCAGTACTTC. Amino acids: CASRQGPTAYGQYF.

This sequence joins TRBV20-1 and TRBJ2-7, with 8 bases that match TRBD2. The CDR3 has 14 amino acids. Trimming took 0 bases from V and 11 from J; bases not matched to a gene: 12. Germline CDR1 and CDR2: DFQATT and SNEGSKA (reference sequence). CDR3 bases: TGCAGTGCTAGAGAGCGAGCGGGAGCCCCCGAAAAGTACTTC. It encodes CSARERAGAPEKYF.

This clonotype was observed a few times. An end of the junction does not agree with germline; a read error may underlie this. The chain links TRBV6-5 to TRBJ1-5; 7 bases align to TRBD1. Germline CDR1 reads MNHEY; CDR2 reads SVGAGI. This CDR3 has 14 amino acids. The CDR3 here is CASRPTGSNQPQQF. As DNA, the CDR3 is TGTGCCAGCAGGCCGACAGGGAGTAATCAGCCCCAGCAATTT.

Details on this clonotype: One end of the junction varies from germline; a read error may be responsible. The chain couples TRBV11-3 to TRBJ2-1; tentative D call: TRBD2 (5 bases). CDR3 size: 15 residues. Germline V gene lookup returns CDR1 SGHNT and CDR2 YENEEA. CDR3 bases: TGTGTCAGCAGCTTAGCTAGAGGGAGCTACAATGAGAAGTTCTTC. It is translated as CVSSLARGSYNEKFF.

With regard to this clonotype: A much bigger clone sits one base away, suggesting this may be a read error. The chain combines TRBV28 with TRBJ2-5; 10 nucleotides line up with TRBD2. The CDR3 runs to 17 residues. Germline V gene data show CDR1 as MDHEN and CDR2 as SYDVKM. The CDR3 sequence: CAGSWTSGKGSQETQYF. The CDR3 coding sequence is TGTGCCGGCAGCTGGACTAGCGGTAAAGGTAGCCAAGAGACCCAGTACTTC. Full variable domain (missing parts from reference TRBV28 and TRBJ2-5): DVKVTQSSRYLVKRTGEKVFLECVQDMDHENMFWYRQDPGLGLRLIYFSYDVKMKEKGDIPEGYSVSREKKERFSLILESASTNQTSMYLCAGSWTSGKGSQETQYFGPGTRLLVL.